This T cell receptor beta chain was sequenced for a study of blood T cell repertoires in COVID-19. Study background: From T cells, B-cell-depleted T cells, or PBMCs came the material, which was cDNA or gDNA.

Libraries were prepared by immunoSEQ multiplex PCR; TCRdb keeps only in-frame clonotypes and omits some of them. The sample includes about 99,000 clones, approximately 91% seen only once; the top ten take 5% to 6.5%. Trimming removed 6 bases from V and 6 bases from J, with 27 bases in between. The CDR3 totals 18 residues. CDR1 and CDR2 from the germline V gene are SNHLY and FYNNEI. This clone has only one observation. The sequencing sample was made of peripheral blood. The chain carries TRBV2 and TRBJ1-5; unclear D gene. This clonotype was sampled from a human donor in a cohort sampled during active COVID-19. CDR3 sequence: CASSVLGGFAPSGQPQHF. The CDR3 region has the DNA TGTGCCAGCAGCGTTCTAGGTGGGTTTGCTCCCTCGGGTCAGCCCCAGCATTTT. The full variable domain, with the rest looked up from reference TRBV2 and TRBJ1-5, is EPEVTQTPSHQVTQMGQEVILRCVPISNHLYFYWYRQILGQKVEFLVSFYNNEISEKSEIFDDQFSVERPDGSNFTLKIRSTKLEDSAMYFCASSVLGGFAPSGQPQHFGDGTRLSIL.